This is a list of T cell receptor beta chains from one sample in a study of T cell changes during pregnancy in multiple sclerosis. The repertoire was sequenced with immunoSEQ multiplex PCR; TCRdb's copy has only in-frame clones and lacks some. The sample lists 20,000 to 25,000 clones; approximately 95% were seen once. The material was CD8+ T cells from peripheral blood mononuclear cells, obtained in the third trimester of pregnancy. The receptor set was obtained from a female donor with multiple sclerosis, enrolled in a pregnancy study. Each CDR3 is given with its conserved first and last residue. Each record gives: CDR3 DNA, CDR3 protein, clone size, J gene, V gene, D gene. D genes are given only for firm matches. Size is stated for part of the rows, as once, few or many counts, or as a class when the clone is expanded.

DNA: TGCGCCAGCAGCCTCGGACTTTACAATGAGCAGTTCTTC; CDR3: CASSLGLYNEQFF; size: .; J: TRBJ2-1; V: TRBV4-1; D: .
DNA: TGTGCCAGCAGAAGTGGGGGCCTTAGGGATGAGCAGTTCTTC; CDR3: CASRSGGLRDEQFF; size: .; J: TRBJ2-1; V: TRBV6-5; D: .
DNA: TGCGCCAGCAGCCCGGACAGTGACTATAGCACAGATACGCAGTATTTT; CDR3: CASSPDSDYSTDTQYF; size: .; J: TRBJ2-3; V: TRBV4-1; D: .
DNA: TGCAGCGTTGAATTGTCGGAGGGGATCGCCTACGAGCAGTACTTC; CDR3: CSVELSEGIAYEQYF; size: .; J: TRBJ2-7; V: TRBV29-1; D: .
DNA: TGTGCCAGCAGTGAAGGAGCCTACAATGAGCAGTTCTTC; CDR3: CASSEGAYNEQFF; size: .; J: TRBJ2-1; V: TRBV6-1; D: .
DNA: TGTGCCAGCAGCTTACAGGGGGCGCGCAATCAGCCCCAGCATTTT; CDR3: CASSLQGARNQPQHF; size: few; J: TRBJ1-5; V: TRBV7-3; D: TRBD1
DNA: TGTGCCAGCAGTGAGGAAGCGGGGTCCTCCTACGAGCAGTACTTC; CDR3: CASSEEAGSSYEQYF; size: .; J: TRBJ2-7; V: TRBV2; D: TRBD2
DNA: TGTGCCAGTAGTCCCGGGACAGGGGGTGTCGACGAGCAGTACTTC; CDR3: CASSPGTGGVDEQYF; size: .; J: TRBJ2-7; V: TRBV19; D: TRBD1
DNA: TGTGCCAGCAGTCCCGCCGGGACACCTAACTATGGCTACACCTTC; CDR3: CASSPAGTPNYGYTF; size: once; J: TRBJ1-2; V: TRBV14; D: .
DNA: TGTGCCAGCAGCTCCCCAGGAGGGACTGAAGCTTTCTTT; CDR3: CASSSPGGTEAFF; size: once; J: TRBJ1-1; V: TRBV5-4; D: .
DNA: TGTGCCAGTAGCCCCGGAGGCGGGTCATCCTACGAGCAGTACTTC; CDR3: CASSPGGGSSYEQYF; size: .; J: TRBJ2-7; V: TRBV19; D: .
DNA: TGTGCCAGCATTGGCAGGGAAGGAGATACGCAGTATTTT; CDR3: CASIGREGDTQYF; size: .; J: TRBJ2-3; V: TRBV2; D: .
DNA: TGTGCCAGCAGTGAAGGGGAGGGGGCCAACGTCCTGACTTTC; CDR3: CASSEGEGANVLTF; size: medium-sized; J: TRBJ2-6; V: TRBV6-1; D: .
DNA: TGCAGCGTTGAAGTAAGAACTAGCGGGACCCCTTTCTACGAGCAGTACTTC; CDR3: CSVEVRTSGTPFYEQYF; size: .; J: TRBJ2-7; V: TRBV29-1; D: TRBD2
DNA: TGTGCCTGGAGTCCAGACAGGGGGATCTACGAGCAGTACTTC; CDR3: CAWSPDRGIYEQYF; size: .; J: TRBJ2-7; V: TRBV30; D: TRBD1
DNA: TGTGCCAGCAGCCTCACCACGAACCCTAGCGCCACCGGGGAGCTGTTTTTT; CDR3: CASSLTTNPSATGELFF; size: .; J: TRBJ2-2; V: TRBV7-9; D: .
DNA: TGTGCCAGTAATACGGGGATGAACACTGAAGCTTTCTTT; CDR3: CASNTGMNTEAFF; size: .; J: TRBJ1-1; V: TRBV19; D: .
DNA: TGCGCCAGCAGCTTTTGGGAGACGGGTGGCTATGGCTACACCTTC; CDR3: CASSFWETGGYGYTF; size: .; J: TRBJ1-2; V: TRBV5-1; D: .
DNA: TGTGCCAGCAGCCTGGGGAGACAGGGCCCCACAGATACGCAGTATTTT; CDR3: CASSLGRQGPTDTQYF; size: .; J: TRBJ2-3; V: TRBV7-8; D: TRBD1
DNA: TGTGCCAGCAGTGAAATGCGGGTCAGCTCCTACGAGCAGTACTTC; CDR3: CASSEMRVSSYEQYF; size: .; J: TRBJ2-7; V: TRBV2; D: .
DNA: TGCGCCAGCAGCCCCGAGGGCAGATCCTACAATGAGCAGTTCTTC; CDR3: CASSPEGRSYNEQFF; size: once; J: TRBJ2-1; V: TRBV4-3; D: .
DNA: TGCGCCAGCAGTGAGTCGGGGAGATCAGATACGCAGTATTTT; CDR3: CASSESGRSDTQYF; size: .; J: TRBJ2-3; V: TRBV10-2; D: .
DNA: TGTGCCAGTAGTATGGATGGGACAGGGGTTCCCTACGAGCAGTACTTC; CDR3: CASSMDGTGVPYEQYF; size: .; J: TRBJ2-7; V: TRBV19; D: TRBD1
DNA: TGTGCCAGCAGCTTGGGGGGTTCGACTAGCGGGAGGGCCAATGAGCAGTTCTTC; CDR3: CASSLGGSTSGRANEQFF; size: .; J: TRBJ2-1; V: TRBV5-4; D: TRBD2
DNA: TGTGCCAGCAGCTCCCCGGGACAGGGGAGTGAAAAACTGTTTTTT; CDR3: CASSSPGQGSEKLFF; size: .; J: TRBJ1-4; V: TRBV2; D: TRBD1
DNA: TGTGCCAGCAGGCCACACAGGGTAGGCGAGACCCAGTACTTC; CDR3: CASRPHRVGETQYF; size: .; J: TRBJ2-5; V: TRBV21-1; D: .
DNA: TGTGCCAGCAGCTCTGACGGGACAGCTCTCTATGGCTACACCTTC; CDR3: CASSSDGTALYGYTF; size: .; J: TRBJ1-2; V: TRBV13; D: TRBD1
DNA: TGCGCCAGCAGCCAAGACGGGAGCGGGGGCGACTCCTACGAGCAGTACTTC; CDR3: CASSQDGSGGDSYEQYF; size: .; J: TRBJ2-7; V: TRBV4-1; D: TRBD2
DNA: TGTGCCAGCAGCTTCAAGGGGGCCGACTACGAGCAGTACTTC; CDR3: CASSFKGADYEQYF; size: .; J: TRBJ2-7; V: TRBV5-4; D: TRBD1
DNA: TGTGCCAGCAGCGCGTTTTTCGGGACAGGTACCGGGGAGCTGTTTTTT; CDR3: CASSAFFGTGTGELFF; size: .; J: TRBJ2-2; V: TRBV9; D: TRBD1
DNA: TGTGCCAGCAGCCAAGATCCAGGGGTCACGATCTCTGGGGCCAACGTCCTGACTTTC; CDR3: CASSQDPGVTISGANVLTF; size: .; J: TRBJ2-6; V: TRBV14; D: .
DNA: TGTGCCAGCAGTTACTCGAGGACAGGGGAAGGCTACACCTTC; CDR3: CASSYSRTGEGYTF; size: .; J: TRBJ1-2; V: TRBV6-5; D: TRBD1
DNA: TGTGCCAGCAGTTCGGGACAGGTGGCAGATACGCAGTATTTT; CDR3: CASSSGQVADTQYF; size: once; J: TRBJ2-3; V: TRBV28; D: TRBD1
DNA: TGTGCCAGCAGCCAAGTGACTAGCTCAAACTACGAGCAGTACTTC; CDR3: CASSQVTSSNYEQYF; size: .; J: TRBJ2-7; V: TRBV4-2; D: TRBD2
DNA: TGTGCCAGCAGCCAAGCTGAGACAGGGCTCTATGGCTACACCTTC; CDR3: CASSQAETGLYGYTF; size: .; J: TRBJ1-2; V: TRBV4-2; D: TRBD1
DNA: TGTGCCAGCAGCGTAGGAGGAAGCGGGAGGGTCGATGAGCAGTTCTTC; CDR3: CASSVGGSGRVDEQFF; size: .; J: TRBJ2-1; V: TRBV9; D: TRBD2
DNA: TGTGCCAGCAGCGACTCCTACGAGCAGTACTTC; CDR3: CASSDSYEQYF; size: .; J: TRBJ2-7; V: TRBV7-9; D: .
DNA: TGTGCCAGCAGCTTAGGGCTGGGAGAGGGAGGAGATACGCAGTATTTT; CDR3: CASSLGLGEGGDTQYF; size: .; J: TRBJ2-3; V: TRBV7-9; D: .
DNA: TGCGCCAGCAGCTGGGATGAGGGTGGCTATGGCTACACCTTC; CDR3: CASSWDEGGYGYTF; size: once; J: TRBJ1-2; V: TRBV5-1; D: .
DNA: TGTGCCAGCAGCTTGGCGACAGGGGTTATGAACTATGGCTACACCTTC; CDR3: CASSLATGVMNYGYTF; size: .; J: TRBJ1-2; V: TRBV5-4; D: TRBD1
DNA: TGTGCCAGTAGTCCCCTGGCGGGGGCTGGGGCCAACGTCCTGACTTTC; CDR3: CASSPLAGAGANVLTF; size: .; J: TRBJ2-6; V: TRBV19; D: TRBD2
DNA: TGTGCCAGCGCGGGGGACAGGGGATCTGAAAAACTGTTTTTT; CDR3: CASAGDRGSEKLFF; size: .; J: TRBJ1-4; V: TRBV27; D: TRBD1
DNA: TGTGCCAGCAGAGATCATTACAGGGAAGGCAATCAGCCCCAGCATTTT; CDR3: CASRDHYREGNQPQHF; size: .; J: TRBJ1-5; V: TRBV2; D: .
DNA: TGCGCCAGCAGCCAAGATCGGGGACTAGCGGGCCCCCAAAAGACCCAGTACTTC; CDR3: CASSQDRGLAGPQKTQYF; size: .; J: TRBJ2-5; V: TRBV4-3; D: TRBD2
DNA: TGTGCCAGCAGAAATAATCAGGCCATGAACACTGAAGCTTTCTTT; CDR3: CASRNNQAMNTEAFF; size: .; J: TRBJ1-1; V: TRBV5-4; D: .
DNA: TGTGCCAGCAGCTTAGAGCTAGCGGGATACAATGAGCAGTTCTTC; CDR3: CASSLELAGYNEQFF; size: few; J: TRBJ2-1; V: TRBV7-3; D: TRBD2
DNA: TGTGCCAGCAGCTCAAGGTACAGGTTCTATGGCTACACCTTC; CDR3: CASSSRYRFYGYTF; size: .; J: TRBJ1-2; V: TRBV13; D: .
DNA: TGTGCCAGCAGGCCTACAGGGGGTGTCCTCTATGGCTACACCTTC; CDR3: CASRPTGGVLYGYTF; size: .; J: TRBJ1-2; V: TRBV6-5; D: TRBD1
DNA: TGTGCCAGCAACACAGGGGGGACCTCCTACGAGCAGTACTTC; CDR3: CASNTGGTSYEQYF; size: .; J: TRBJ2-7; V: TRBV27; D: TRBD1
DNA: TGTGCCAGCAGCTCCCCACTAGCGGGGGGGCTGGATACGCAGTATTTT; CDR3: CASSSPLAGGLDTQYF; size: .; J: TRBJ2-3; V: TRBV5-4; D: TRBD2
DNA: TGTGCCAGCAGTTACACTGGACAGGGGGATTCGTATGGCTACACCTTC; CDR3: CASSYTGQGDSYGYTF; size: .; J: TRBJ1-2; V: TRBV6-6; D: TRBD1
DNA: TGTGCCAGCAGTGCTCGGGAGGCCGAGGGGAATGAGCAGTTCTTC; CDR3: CASSAREAEGNEQFF; size: few; J: TRBJ2-1; V: TRBV2; D: TRBD2
DNA: TGTGCTAGTGGACCCGACAGGGGTTACGAGCAGTACTTC; CDR3: CASGPDRGYEQYF; size: once; J: TRBJ2-7; V: TRBV12-5; D: TRBD1
DNA: TGTGCTTGGAGGGGGGCGGAAGAGACCCAGTACTTC; CDR3: CAWRGAEETQYF; size: .; J: TRBJ2-5; V: TRBV30; D: .